The 26 T cell receptor beta chains reported below all come from one sample, sequenced in a study of beta chain features in type 1 diabetes. All of the isolated RNA was reverse transcribed, so expressed TCRB transcripts were sequenced. Assay used: immunoSEQ multiplex PCR; TCRdb lists only in-frame clones, some missing. The sample gives 100,000 to 150,000 clones, around 16% of which show up once; 2.6% is in the top ten. No antigens are known for them. Study-wide findings and caveats: Moderate but significant shortening of TCRB CDR3s was recorded in all four CD4+ subsets from Type 1 diabetes patients.

The sample taken for sequencing was central memory CD4+ T cells from blood. These receptors originate from a man aged 18 to 35 with type 1 diabetes.

In the case of this clone: This CDR3 is also generated by other DNA sequences in the sample. The gene calls are TRBV30 and TRBJ2-3; 7 bases map to TRBD2. The CDR3 extends over 15 amino acids. V dropped 0 bases and J dropped 4; count of bases not matched to a gene: 7. The germline gives CDR1 GTSNPN, CDR2 SVGIG (reference sequence). CDR3 residues: CAWSVGGSRADTQYF. The DNA of the CDR3 is TGTGCCTGGAGTGTGGGCGGGAGTCGCGCAGATACGCAGTATTTT.

The chain recombines TRBV30 with TRBJ1-2; no clear D. The germline V gene encodes CDR1 GTSNPN and CDR2 SVGIG (reference sequence). Trimming cost V 7 bases and J 4 bases, with 22 bases left between them. The CDR3 length is 15 residues. The chain's CDR3 is CASPHSGPLGYGYTF. Here the CDR3 DNA reads TGTGCCTCCCCACACTCCGGACCGCTGGGCTATGGCTACACCTTC.

This clone was seen at least ten times. The J gene is TRBJ2-1, the V gene TRBV15, with D uncertain. The V gene's germline CDR1 is LNHNV and CDR2 YYDKDF (reference sequence). This CDR3 comprises 13 residues. V gave up 0 bases and J gave up 15 bases, with 15 bases separating them. Here the CDR3 DNA reads TGTGCCACCAGCAGAGATGAGGCGGATAGACGGTTCTTC. Protein product: CATSRDEADRRFF.

The genes are TRBV19 and TRBJ2-1; D remains ambiguous. V dropped 4 bases and J dropped 9 bases, with 13 bases sitting between them. Germline values: CDR1 LNHDA, CDR2 SQIVND (reference sequence). CDR3 size: 13 residues. CDR3: CASSRDWSAEQFF. CDR3 bases: TGTGCCAGTAGTAGAGACTGGTCAGCTGAGCAGTTCTTC.

Only a few counts were recorded for this clone. The chain carries TRBV19 and TRBJ1-1; 7 bases agree with TRBD1. This CDR3 has 16 residues. Germline trimming cut 4 bases from V and 0 bases from J; bases unmatched to any gene: 8. Germline-derived CDR1 and CDR2 are LNHDA and SQIVND (reference sequence). CDR3 DNA: TGTGCCAGTAGTACTGACCCCAGGGGGATGAACACTGAAGCTTTCTTT. As protein: CASSTDPRGMNTEAFF. The full variable domain, completed using reference TRBV19 and TRBJ1-1, is DGGITQSPKYLFRKEGQNVTLSCEQNLNHDAMYWYRQDPGQGLRLIYYSQIVNDFQKGDIAEGYSVSREKKESFPLTVTSAQKNPTAFYLCASSTDPRGMNTEAFFGQGTRLTVV.

This clone showed up just a few times. The V and J genes are TRBV25-1 and TRBJ2-3; D gene ambiguous. Trimming left V 3 bases short and J 0 bases short, with 10 bases between. CDR3 length equals 15 residues. Germline V gene lookup returns CDR1 MGHDK and CDR2 SYGVNS. In DNA, the CDR3 is TGTGCCAGCAGTGACTTACAGTATAGCACAGATACGCAGTATTTT. Protein sequence: CASSDLQYSTDTQYF. The entire variable domain, with the rest obtained from reference TRBV25-1 and TRBJ2-3, is as follows: EADIYQTPRYLVIGTGKKITLECSQTMGHDKMYWYQQDPGMELHLIHYSYGVNSTEKGDLSSESTVSRIRTEHFPLTLESARPSHTSQYLCASSDLQYSTDTQYFGPGTRLTVL.

The table lists this clone with a few counts. The chain couples TRBV6-5 to TRBJ2-6; unclear D gene. This CDR3 is 16 amino acids long. V was shortened by 2 bases and J by 0 bases, with 8 bases between the two germline ends. The germline V gene has CDR1 MNHEY and CDR2 SVGAGI. The CDR3 DNA reads as TGTGCCAGCAGTTACCCCCCAGGCTCTGGGGCCAACGTCCTGACTTTC. Its protein product is CASSYPPGSGANVLTF.

V usage is TRBV7-2 and J usage is TRBJ2-3; D is undetermined. Germline V gives CDR1 SGHTA, CDR2 FQGNSA. The V gene lost 2 bases and the J gene lost 9 bases, with 12 bases spanning the gap. The CDR3 spans 13 residues. The CDR3 DNA reads TGTGCCAGCAGCTTAACTTTGCTAGACACGCAGTATTTT. Amino acid sequence: CASSLTLLDTQYF.

This clone occurred a few times. This chain connects TRBV5-1 to TRBJ1-2; no clear D gene. Trimming took off 0 bases at V and 7 bases at J, with 7 bases between the two ends. This CDR3 region has 12 residues. CDR1 and CDR2 (germline): SGHRS, YFSETQ. CDR3 DNA: TGCGCCAGCAGCTTGGAGGCAGCTGGCTACACCTTC. As protein: CASSLEAAGYTF. Full variable domain (rest looked up from reference TRBV5-1 and TRBJ1-2): KAGVTQTPRYLIKTRGQQVTLSCSPISGHRSVSWYQQTPGQGLQFLFEYFSETQRNKGNFPGRFSGRQFSNSRSEMNVSTLELGDSALYLCASSLEAAGYTFGSGTRLTVV.

This clone turned up a few times. This chain connects TRBV4-2 to TRBJ2-1; D not resolved. The germline V and J ends were trimmed by 0 bases and 5 bases, with 11 bases remaining between them. The germline gives CDR1 LGHNA, CDR2 YNFKEQ. The CDR3 consists of 15 residues. The CDR3 spells CASSQETGFNNEQFF. CDR3 nucleotides: TGTGCCAGCAGCCAAGAGACCGGATTTAACAATGAGCAGTTCTTC.

This rearrangement joins TRBV30 to TRBJ2-3, with TRBD1 as a possible D gene (9 bases). Trimming stripped 2 bases from V and 5 bases from J, with 20 bases between. Germline CDR1 GTSNPN, CDR2 SVGIG (reference sequence). CDR3 size: 16 residues. The CDR3 nucleotides read TGTGCCTGGAGTACCGGGGGGGGACAGGGCGTAGATACGCAGTATTTT. Protein: CAWSTGGGQGVDTQYF.

Only a few counts were recorded for this clone. The V and J genes are TRBV28 and TRBJ2-1, with D maybe TRBD2 (6 bases). This CDR3 has 15 amino acids. Trimming stripped 7 bases from V and 7 bases from J, with 20 bases between. The germline V gene encodes CDR1 MDHEN and CDR2 SYDVKM. The CDR3 region is CASTTSGEGQNEQFF. The CDR3 DNA is TGTGCCAGCACTACTTCGGGGGAAGGGCAGAATGAGCAGTTCTTC.

The chain has TRBV23-1 and TRBJ1-6, with D uncertain. TRBV23-1 is labeled an ORF, and its function is uncertain. The V gene lost 4 bases and the J gene lost 7 bases, with 23 bases spanning the gap. The CDR3 loop spans 18 amino acids. The CDR3 protein is CASSPSNPGCFRNSPLHF. CDR3 nucleotides: TGCGCCAGCAGTCCCAGTAACCCAGGATGTTTTAGGAATTCACCCCTCCACTTT.

The gene calls are TRBV7-9 and TRBJ2-1; a possible D gene is TRBD2 (6 bases). The length of the CDR3 is 13 residues. Germline loops: CDR1 SEHNR, CDR2 FQNEAQ (reference sequence). V was cut by 4 bases and J by 6 bases, with 10 bases left in between. The DNA of the CDR3 is TGTGCCAGCAGCTCCAATAGCGGCAATGAGCAGTTCTTC. This encodes CASSSNSGNEQFF.

This clone has just a few counts. The sample contains more than one DNA sequence encoding this CDR3. This chain connects TRBV9 to TRBJ2-1; TRBD2 is a possible D gene (6 bases). The germline gives CDR1 SGDLS, CDR2 YYNGEE. The length of the CDR3 is 13 residues. V lost 0 bases to trimming and J lost 5 bases, with 6 bases between them. CDR3 protein: CASSVERDNEQFF. DNA of the CDR3: TGTGCCAGCAGCGTAGAGCGGGACAATGAGCAGTTCTTC.

The chain links TRBV11-2 to TRBJ1-5; 7 positions match TRBD1. Germline CDR1 is SGHAT and CDR2 is FQNNGV. The CDR3 contains 14 residues. V lost 1 base to trimming and J lost 5 bases; unmatched junction nucleotides: 2. This CDR3 reads CASSLGTGDQPQHF. In DNA, the CDR3 is TGTGCCAGCAGCTTAGGAACAGGGGATCAGCCCCAGCATTTT.

To note about this clone: A junction end diverges from the germline sequence, so it may reflect a read error. CDR3 region: CASSLEGAQYF. As DNA, the CDR3 is TGTGCTAGCAGCTTAGAGGGGGCCCAGTACTTC. The chain employs TRBV7-7 and TRBJ2-5; D is possibly TRBD1 (6 bases). Germline V CDR1 and CDR2: SSHAT, FNYEAQ (reference sequence). The CDR3 runs 11 residues.

This clone was detected ten times or more. The V gene is TRBV28, the J gene TRBJ2-1, with D uncertain. The CDR3 loop spans 12 amino acids. V dropped 6 bases and J dropped 9 bases, with 12 bases sitting between them. Germline V CDR1 and CDR2: MDHEN, SYDVKM. CDR3 bases: TGTGCCAGCAGACTTACAGATCGTGAGCAGTTCTTC. The encoded protein is CASRLTDREQFF.

This chain links TRBV18 with TRBJ2-7; weak D call: TRBD1 (6 bases). The germline V gene has CDR1 KGHSH and CDR2 LQKENI. This CDR3 spans 15 amino acids. V was trimmed by 3 bases and J by 5 bases, leaving 17 bases between them. In DNA form, the CDR3 reads TGTGCCAGCTCACCCCGGACAGTGTCTTCAAACGAGCAGTACTTC. As protein: CASSPRTVSSNEQYF.

The V gene is TRBV6-5, the J gene TRBJ1-2; no clear D. Trimming shortened V by 6 bases and J by 4 bases, and 18 bases separated the two germline ends. Germline values: CDR1 MNHEY, CDR2 SVGAGI. This CDR3 has 15 residues. Here the CDR3 reads CASSDLSTVSYGYTF. The CDR3 nucleotides are TGTGCCAGCAGCGATCTGTCGACGGTATCCTATGGCTACACCTTC.

As regards this clone: A much larger clone differs by one base, so this may be a read error. The chain has TRBV5-4 and TRBJ2-3; no firm D call. This CDR3 is 11 amino acids long. V was clipped by 2 bases and J by 2 bases, with 0 bases between them. CDR1 is SGHNT, CDR2 YYREEE, per germline (reference sequence). The CDR3 nucleotides read TGTGCCAGCAGCTTCACAGATACGCAGTATTTT. The encoded protein is CASSFTDTQYF.

The CDR3 DNA is TGCGCCAGCAGCCAAGATTTGCGCCTGCCTTTCTTT. This codes for CASSQDLRLPFF. This chain joins TRBV4-3 and TRBJ1-1; D unclear. CDR3 length: 12 amino acids. V lost 0 bases and J lost 12, with 11 bases in between. Germline lookup yields CDR1 LGHNA and CDR2 YSLEER.

By share, this clone counts as medium-sized. The rearrangement uses TRBV15 and TRBJ2-3, with 12 bases that match TRBD2. Per the germline V gene, CDR1 is LNHNV and CDR2 is YYDKDF (reference sequence). CDR3 length: 17 amino acids. V was pared by 0 bases and J by 9 bases, with 10 bases of the junction left unmatched. CDR3 bases: TGTGCCACCAGCAGAGATAAGGTGACTAGCGGGAGCCCCACGCAGTATTTT. Its translation: CATSRDKVTSGSPTQYF.

The chain employs TRBV5-1 and TRBJ2-7, with a possible D match to TRBD2 (5 bases). The length of the CDR3 is 12 residues. V was shortened by 0 bases and J by 6 bases, with 7 bases between the two germline ends. CDR1 is SGHRS and CDR2 is YFSETQ in the germline V gene. CDR3 sequence: CASSLGLTEQYF. Written as DNA, the CDR3 is TGCGCCAGCAGCTTGGGACTAACCGAGCAGTACTTC. Variable domain in full (rest from reference TRBV5-1 and TRBJ2-7): KAGVTQTPRYLIKTRGQQVTLSCSPISGHRSVSWYQQTPGQGLQFLFEYFSETQRNKGNFPGRFSGRQFSNSRSEMNVSTLELGDSALYLCASSLGLTEQYFGPGTRLTVT.

Comment on this clone: Other DNA sequences within the sample encode an identical CDR3. The CDR3 region is CASSGGQNQETQYF. The CDR3, as DNA: TGTGCCAGCAGCGGGGGACAGAACCAAGAGACCCAGTACTTC. The V call is TRBV9, the J call TRBJ2-5; 7 nucleotides align to TRBD1. Per the germline V gene, CDR1 is SGDLS and CDR2 is YYNGEE. The junction had 2 bases not matched to a gene; V was cut back by 3 bases and J by 0 bases. The CDR3 covers 14 residues.

This clone showed up many times. The genes are TRBV29-1 and TRBJ2-3; the D gene is possibly TRBD1 (6 bases). This CDR3 spans 16 amino acids. The germline CDR1 and CDR2 sequences are SQVTM and ANQGSEA. V dropped 1 base and J dropped 1 base, with 15 bases sitting between them. The CDR3 sequence is CSVEGGRGSGTDTQYF. The CDR3 nucleotides read TGCAGCGTTGAAGGGGGCAGGGGATCAGGCACAGATACGCAGTATTTT.